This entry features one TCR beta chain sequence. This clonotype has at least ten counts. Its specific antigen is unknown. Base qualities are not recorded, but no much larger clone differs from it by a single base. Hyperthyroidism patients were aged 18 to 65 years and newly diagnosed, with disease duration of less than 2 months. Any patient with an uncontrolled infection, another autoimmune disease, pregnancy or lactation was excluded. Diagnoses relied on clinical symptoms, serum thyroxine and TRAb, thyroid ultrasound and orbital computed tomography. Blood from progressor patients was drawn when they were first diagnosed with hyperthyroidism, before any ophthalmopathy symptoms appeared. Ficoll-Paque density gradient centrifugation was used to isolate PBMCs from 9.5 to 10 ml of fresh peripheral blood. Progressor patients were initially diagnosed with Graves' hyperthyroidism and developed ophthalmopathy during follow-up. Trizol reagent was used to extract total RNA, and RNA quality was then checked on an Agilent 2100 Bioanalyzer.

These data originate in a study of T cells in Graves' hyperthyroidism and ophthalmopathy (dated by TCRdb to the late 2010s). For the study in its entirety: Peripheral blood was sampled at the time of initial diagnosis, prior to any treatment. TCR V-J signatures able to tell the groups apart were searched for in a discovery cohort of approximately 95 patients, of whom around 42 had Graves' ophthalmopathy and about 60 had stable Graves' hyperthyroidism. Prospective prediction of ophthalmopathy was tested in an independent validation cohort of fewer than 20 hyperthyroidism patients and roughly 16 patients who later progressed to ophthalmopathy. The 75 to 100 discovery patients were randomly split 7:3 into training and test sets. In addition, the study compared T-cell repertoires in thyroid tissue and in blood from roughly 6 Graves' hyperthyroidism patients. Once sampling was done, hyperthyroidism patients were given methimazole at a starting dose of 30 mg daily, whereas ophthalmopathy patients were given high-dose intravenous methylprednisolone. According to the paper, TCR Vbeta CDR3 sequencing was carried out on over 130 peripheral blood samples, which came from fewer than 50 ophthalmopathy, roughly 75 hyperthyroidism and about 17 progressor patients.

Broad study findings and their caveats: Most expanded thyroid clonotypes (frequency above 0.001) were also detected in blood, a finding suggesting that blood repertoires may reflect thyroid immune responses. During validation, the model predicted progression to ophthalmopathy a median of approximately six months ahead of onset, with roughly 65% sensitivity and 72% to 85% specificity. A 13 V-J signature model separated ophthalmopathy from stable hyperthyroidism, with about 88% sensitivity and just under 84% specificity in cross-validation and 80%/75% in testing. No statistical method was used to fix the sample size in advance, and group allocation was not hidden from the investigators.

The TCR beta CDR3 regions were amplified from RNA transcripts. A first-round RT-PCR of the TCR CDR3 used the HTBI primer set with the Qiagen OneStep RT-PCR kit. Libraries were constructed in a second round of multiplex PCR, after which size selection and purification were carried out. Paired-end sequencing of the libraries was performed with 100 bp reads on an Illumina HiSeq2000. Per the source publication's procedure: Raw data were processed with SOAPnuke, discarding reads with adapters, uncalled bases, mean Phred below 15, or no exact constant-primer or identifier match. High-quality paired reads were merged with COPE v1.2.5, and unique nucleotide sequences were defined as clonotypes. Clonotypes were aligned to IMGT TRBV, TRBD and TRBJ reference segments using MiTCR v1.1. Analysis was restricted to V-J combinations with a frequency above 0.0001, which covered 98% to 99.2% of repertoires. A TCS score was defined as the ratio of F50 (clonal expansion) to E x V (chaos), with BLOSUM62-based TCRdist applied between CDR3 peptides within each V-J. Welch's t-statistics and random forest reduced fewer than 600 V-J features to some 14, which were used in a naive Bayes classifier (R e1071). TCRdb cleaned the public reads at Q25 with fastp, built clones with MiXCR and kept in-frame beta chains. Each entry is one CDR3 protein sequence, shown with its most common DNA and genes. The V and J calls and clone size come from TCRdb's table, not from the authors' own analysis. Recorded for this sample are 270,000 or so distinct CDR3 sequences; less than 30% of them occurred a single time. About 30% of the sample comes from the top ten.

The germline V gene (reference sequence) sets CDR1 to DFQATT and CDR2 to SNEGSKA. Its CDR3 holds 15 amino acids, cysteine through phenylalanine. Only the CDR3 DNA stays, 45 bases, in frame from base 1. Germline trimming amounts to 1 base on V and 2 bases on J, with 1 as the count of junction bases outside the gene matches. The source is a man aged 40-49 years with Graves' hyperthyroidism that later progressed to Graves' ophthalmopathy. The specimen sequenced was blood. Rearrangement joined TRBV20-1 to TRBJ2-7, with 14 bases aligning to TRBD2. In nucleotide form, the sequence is TGCAGTGCTAGAGGGGGACTAGCGGGAGCCTACGAGCAGTACTTC. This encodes CSARGGLAGAYEQYF.